Sequencing of this T cell receptor (beta chain) was carried out in a study of T-cell reconstitution after alpha-beta-depleted transplantation in children. Findings and limits, study-wide: Reportedly, alpha-beta T cells present about two months post-transplant originated from several hundred expanded clones of graft origin.

TCRbeta library construction was performed incorporating unique molecular identifiers. TCRdb ran MiXCR on the PCR reads and lists one entry per CDR3 protein. The table lists fewer than 500,000 distinct CDR3 sequences, 43% of them singletons, with 25% to 30% in the top ten. At least ten counts were recorded for this clonotype. What it binds is not known. Source: PBMCs, taken before TCRalphabeta/CD19-depleted stem cell transplant. The origin of this receptor is a girl between 2 and 10 years old with aplastic anemia, due to receive a stem cell transplant.

CDR3 loop: CASSFSGNSYNEQFF. DNA of the CDR3: TGTGCCAGCAGCTTTAGCGGTAACTCCTACAATGAGCAGTTCTTC. V is TRBV7-2 and J is TRBJ2-1; the D gene is possibly TRBD2 (6 bases). The CDR3 loop spans 15 amino acids. Trimming took 3 bases from V and 0 from J, leaving 9 bases between them. Germline-derived CDR1 and CDR2 are SGHTA and FQGNSA.